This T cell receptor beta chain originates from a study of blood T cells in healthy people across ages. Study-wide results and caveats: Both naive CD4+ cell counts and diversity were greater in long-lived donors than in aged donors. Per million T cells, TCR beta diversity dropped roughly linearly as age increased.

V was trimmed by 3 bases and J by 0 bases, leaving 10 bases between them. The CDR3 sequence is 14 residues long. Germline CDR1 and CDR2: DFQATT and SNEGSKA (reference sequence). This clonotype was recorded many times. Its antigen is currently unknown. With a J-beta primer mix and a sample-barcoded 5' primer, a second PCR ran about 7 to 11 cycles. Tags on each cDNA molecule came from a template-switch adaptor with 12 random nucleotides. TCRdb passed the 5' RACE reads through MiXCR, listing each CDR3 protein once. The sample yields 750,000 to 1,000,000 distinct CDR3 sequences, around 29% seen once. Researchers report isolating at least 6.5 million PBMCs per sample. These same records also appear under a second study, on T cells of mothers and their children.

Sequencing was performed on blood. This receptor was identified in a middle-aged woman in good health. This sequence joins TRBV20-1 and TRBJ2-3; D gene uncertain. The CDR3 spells CSARRLASTDTQYF. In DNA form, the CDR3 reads TGCAGTGCTAGGAGATTAGCTAGCACAGATACGCAGTATTTT.